These 21 T cell receptor beta chains came from one sample sequenced in a study of T cell responses to AZD1222 COVID-19 vaccine. Profiling relied on immunoSEQ multiplex PCR, and the TCRdb table lists in-frame clones only, not all of them. The profile shows roughly 150,000 clones, approximately 93% of them singletons. The sample consisted of peripheral blood, taken 28 days after the second AZD1222 dose. Every receptor here comes from an adult who received the AZD1222 COVID-19 vaccine.

This sequence joins TRBV6-6 and TRBJ2-7; 7 bases are a match to TRBD2. Germline V gives CDR1 MNHNY, CDR2 SVGAGI (reference sequence). The CDR3 length is 16 residues. V gave up 2 bases and J gave up 3 bases; unmatched junction bases: 10. The CDR3 sequence: CASSYGPGTTRYEQYF. CDR3 in DNA: TGTGCCAGCAGTTACGGCCCCGGGACTACTCGCTACGAGCAGTACTTC.

This clone occurred once. Here the CDR3 DNA reads TGTGCCAGCAGCTTAGGACCGCCCGGGACAGGGGGCGTCTATGGCTACACCTTC. This codes for CASSLGPPGTGGVYGYTF. This rearrangement joins TRBV13 to TRBJ1-2, with 12 bases that match TRBD1. Germline CDR1 is PRHDT and CDR2 is FYEKMQ (reference sequence). This CDR3 spans 18 amino acids. Trimming cost V 0 bases and J 4 bases; bases outside gene matches: 9. The full variable domain, completed using reference TRBV13 and TRBJ1-2, is AAGVIQSPRHLIKEKRETATLKCYPIPRHDTVYWYQQGPGQDPQFLISFYEKMQSDKGSIPDRFSAQQFSDYHSELNMSSLELGDSALYFCASSLGPPGTGGVYGYTFGSGTRLTVV.

J is TRBJ1-1 and V is TRBV4-3; perhaps TRBD1 as D (5 bases). Trimming pared 0 bases from V and 9 bases from J, leaving 17 bases between. Germline V gene data show CDR1 as LGHNA and CDR2 as YSLEER. The CDR3 covers 15 residues. CDR3 protein: CASSQDLRGPRKAFF. The CDR3 DNA reads TGCGCCAGCAGCCAAGATCTTCGGGGACCCCGTAAAGCTTTCTTT.

This chain links TRBV7-9 with TRBJ1-2; 7 bases map to TRBD1. Per germline, CDR1 SEHNR and CDR2 FQNEAQ (reference sequence). V lost 1 base, J lost 8 bases, and 1 base stayed unmatched. The CDR3 length is 12 residues. CDR3 amino acids: CASSLGQGGYTF. DNA for the CDR3: TGTGCCAGCAGCTTAGGACAGGGAGGCTACACCTTC.

V usage is TRBV25-1 and J usage is TRBJ1-4; D call uncertain. V was clipped by 5 bases and J by 5 bases, with 9 bases between them. The length of the CDR3 is 13 residues. Germline V gene data show CDR1 as MGHDK and CDR2 as SYGVNS. CDR3 protein: CASSWSDNEKLFF. Written as DNA, the CDR3 is TGTGCCAGCAGTTGGTCGGACAATGAAAAACTGTTTTTT.

The rearrangement joins TRBV7-2 to TRBJ2-3; 9 bases fit TRBD1. CDR1 and CDR2 from the germline V gene are SGHTA and FQGNSA. CDR3 size: 18 residues. The V gene end was trimmed by 5 bases and the J gene end by 2 bases; junction bases not matched to a gene: 14. The DNA for the CDR3 is TGTGCCAGCAGCCGCCGGGACAGGGAACCTTTTTTCACAGATACGCAGTATTTT. Amino acids: CASSRRDREPFFTDTQYF.

The genes are TRBV5-1 and TRBJ2-3; possible D gene TRBD2, 6 bases. CDR1 SGHRS and CDR2 YFSETQ come from the germline V gene. The germline V and J ends were trimmed by 5 bases and 3 bases, with 16 bases remaining between them. The CDR3 runs 15 residues. The CDR3 protein is CASRQEAGMTDTQYF. The CDR3 bases are TGCGCCAGCAGACAAGAAGCGGGTATGACAGATACGCAGTATTTT. Drawing the rest from reference TRBV5-1 and TRBJ2-3, the complete variable domain is KAGVTQTPRYLIKTRGQQVTLSCSPISGHRSVSWYQQTPGQGLQFLFEYFSETQRNKGNFPGRFSGRQFSNSRSEMNVSTLELGDSALYLCASRQEAGMTDTQYFGPGTRLTVL.

V is TRBV18 and J is TRBJ2-1, with 11 positions matching TRBD1. Germline V gene data show CDR1 as KGHSH and CDR2 as LQKENI. This CDR3 is built from 15 residues. V was clipped by 6 bases and J by 3 bases; unmatched bases: 4. Written as DNA, the CDR3 is TGTGCCAGCTCCCTCGGGACAGGGGGCTACAATGAGCAGTTCTTC. Translated: CASSLGTGGYNEQFF.

This sequence joins TRBV5-4 and TRBJ2-5; 8 bases align to TRBD2. V lost 4 bases to trimming and J lost 5 bases; unmatched junction nucleotides: 7. The germline gives CDR1 SGHNT, CDR2 YYREEE (reference sequence). This CDR3 comprises 14 residues. CDR3 nucleotides: TGTGCCAGCAGCGGGAGCGGGAGAGGGGAGACCCAGTACTTC. Amino acid sequence: CASSGSGRGETQYF.

The CDR3 protein is CASRTGWGVSGANVLTF. In nucleotides, the CDR3 is TGTGCCAGCAGGACAGGGTGGGGGGTCTCTGGGGCCAACGTCCTGACTTTC. This sequence joins TRBV7-2 and TRBJ2-6; the D gene is possibly TRBD1 (7 bases). The length of the CDR3 is 17 residues. Germline CDR1 and CDR2: SGHTA and FQGNSA. The ends were cut back, 6 bases at V and 0 bases at J, with 15 bases in the middle.

The chain employs TRBV19 and TRBJ1-5; perhaps TRBD1 as D (5 bases). Trimming pared 5 bases from V and 5 bases from J, leaving 13 bases between. This CDR3 region has 14 residues. The germline V gene has CDR1 LNHDA and CDR2 SQIVND (reference sequence). CDR3 DNA: TGTGCCAGTAGTCCGATGGGGGGTTATCAGCCCCAGCATTTT. This translates into CASSPMGGYQPQHF.

This chain uses TRBV5-1 with TRBJ2-5, with D perhaps TRBD1 (5 bases). V lost 4 bases and J lost 2, with 18 bases in between. CDR3 size: 16 residues. The germline V gene has CDR1 SGHRS and CDR2 YFSETQ. This CDR3 is CASSRTGQPAQETQYF. DNA for the CDR3: TGCGCCAGCAGCCGTACAGGTCAACCAGCTCAAGAGACCCAGTACTTC.

The V call is TRBV13, the J call TRBJ1-5; tentatively, D is TRBD1 (6 bases). Deletions cut 4 bases from V and 1 base from J, with 14 bases between. The CDR3 is 16 residues long. CDR1 and CDR2 (germline): PRHDT, FYEKMQ (reference sequence). CDR3 DNA sequence: TGTGCCAGCAGCTCCAAGGACAGTAGGAGCAATCAGCCCCAGCATTTT. This translates into CASSSKDSRSNQPQHF. The full variable domain, its missing parts supplied by reference TRBV13 and TRBJ1-5, is AAGVIQSPRHLIKEKRETATLKCYPIPRHDTVYWYQQGPGQDPQFLISFYEKMQSDKGSIPDRFSAQQFSDYHSELNMSSLELGDSALYFCASSSKDSRSNQPQHFGDGTRLSIL.

The chain recombines TRBV7-9 with TRBJ1-3; no clear D. The CDR3 runs 12 residues. Trimming removed 5 bases from V and 4 bases from J, with 6 bases in between. CDR1 is SEHNR, CDR2 FQNEAQ, per germline (reference sequence). The CDR3 DNA reads as TGTGCCAGCAGCCCTACCGGAAACACCATATATTTT. This sequence encodes CASSPTGNTIYF.

The J gene is TRBJ2-7, the V gene TRBV2; perhaps TRBD2 as D (5 bases). V gave up 3 bases and J gave up 5 bases, with 17 bases separating them. CDR1 and CDR2 (germline): SNHLY, FYNNEI. This CDR3 has 15 residues. CDR3 in DNA: TGTGCCAGCAGTGAGTCCCGTTTAGGGAGAAACGAGCAGTACTTC. It translates to CASSESRLGRNEQYF.

Only a few counts were recorded for this clone. The gene calls are TRBV28 and TRBJ1-1, with D unclear. Germline V gene data show CDR1 as MDHEN and CDR2 as SYDVKM. The CDR3 consists of 14 residues. Trimming removed 6 bases at V and 4 bases at J, with 15 bases between. The CDR3 loop is CASRPGRQITEAFF. The CDR3 region has the DNA TGTGCCAGCAGACCCGGGCGGCAGATCACTGAAGCTTTCTTT.

The rearrangement joins TRBV14 to TRBJ1-4, with a possible D match to TRBD1 (5 bases). Germline CDR1 and CDR2: SGHDN and FVKESK. The CDR3 consists of 13 residues. Trimming left V 10 bases short and J 2 bases short, with 11 bases between. In DNA form, the CDR3 reads TGTGCCACCCAGAGACAGACTAATGAAAAACTGTTTTTT. Its translation is CATQRQTNEKLFF.

The chain joins TRBV10-3 to TRBJ2-2; no firm D call. Trimming removed 8 bases from V and 1 base from J, with 8 bases in between. This CDR3 comprises 13 residues. Germline lookup yields CDR1 ENHRY and CDR2 SYGVKD. CDR3 nucleotides: TGTGCCATCGCTGGGAAGAACACCGGGGAGCTGTTTTTT. Amino acid sequence: CAIAGKNTGELFF.

V and J are TRBV5-5 and TRBJ1-1; TRBD1 is a possible D gene (5 bases). Germline V gene data show CDR1 as SGHKS and CDR2 as YYEKEE (reference sequence). The CDR3 sequence is 14 residues long. Trimming took off 2 bases at V and 1 base at J, with 9 bases between the two ends. CDR3 loop: CASSFGQGNTEAFF. The CDR3 DNA follows: TGTGCCAGCAGCTTCGGGCAGGGGAACACTGAAGCTTTCTTT.

The chain is built from TRBV5-6 and TRBJ2-1; D uncertain. The CDR3 covers 14 residues. Germline V gene sequence: CDR1 SGHDT, CDR2 YYEEEE. Trimming pared 4 bases from V and 0 bases from J, leaving 8 bases between. The CDR3 region is CASSRGPSYNEQFF. In DNA, the CDR3 is TGTGCCAGCAGCCGAGGCCCCTCCTACAATGAGCAGTTCTTC.

This chain links TRBV3-1 (or the pseudogene TRBV3-2) with TRBJ2-1, with TRBD2 matching over 12 bases. This CDR3 is 18 amino acids long. CDR1 is LGHDT and CDR2 is YNNKEL in the germline V gene (reference sequence). V trimming: 6 bases; J trimming: 2 bases; junction bases outside the gene matches: 11. The CDR3 is CASSPGGPSGRAYNEQFF. The CDR3 region has the DNA TGTGCCAGCAGTCCTGGGGGGCCTAGCGGGAGGGCCTACAATGAGCAGTTCTTC.